This T cell receptor beta chain was captured by sequencing in a study of Ad26.COV2.S vaccination and SARS-CoV-2 variants. For this clone: The antigen remains undetermined.

General study results and limits: There was a possibility that the TCR breadth and depth analyses underestimated total T cell responses. Post-vaccination spike-specific CD8+ and CD4+ T cell responses reportedly had substantial breadth. Vaccine and placebo recipients had comparable breadth of non-spike TCRs. It was vaccine recipients, not placebo recipients, who had the higher spike-specific TCR breadth.

Sequenced by immunoSEQ multiplex PCR; TCRdb stores in-frame clones only, minus some. The sample carries under 150,000 clones, about nine tenths recorded once. Germline V CDR1 and CDR2: LNHDA, SQIVND (reference sequence). Unmatched junction bases numbered 2, after V lost 5 bases and J lost 5 bases. The CDR3 runs 12 residues. The clonotype was recovered from a human donor who had recovered from COVID-19. The gene calls are TRBV19 and TRBJ2-7, with TRBD2 identical over 8 bases. The source material was peripheral blood, sampled after recovery from COVID-19. CDR3 protein: CASSFGGDEQYF. DNA for the CDR3: TGTGCCAGTAGTTTCGGGGGGGACGAGCAGTACTTC.